This paragraph covers one T cell receptor beta chain sequence. Its antigen is currently unknown. This CDR3 has 15 residues. Looked up from germline, CDR1 is SGDLS and CDR2 is YYNGEE. V gave up 3 bases and J gave up 2 bases; unmatched junction bases: 4. This sample was included in a study of persistence of HIV-infected CD4 T cells. Whole-study context: CD4+ T cells responding to CMV or HIV-1 Gag were isolated.

This was the immunoSEQ version 4 assay in survey mode. Libraries were prepared by immunoSEQ multiplex PCR; TCRdb keeps only in-frame clonotypes and omits some of them. The repertoire consists of 30,000 to 35,000 clones, with roughly 82% occurring once and the leading ten covering under 20%. The stimulus was an HIV-1 Gag 15-mer peptide pool, 0.85 to 1 ug/peptide/mL. Sorted nonresponding memory CD4+ T cells were CD40L-negative, CD69-negative, CD45RO-high. Donors had CD4+ T cell counts above 400 cells/uL and were CMV-seropositive. For around 19 hours, CD8-depleted PBMCs received anti-CD28/CD49d costimulation, a CD40-blocking antibody and enfuvirtide.

The receptor was derived from an adult woman with HIV who was CMV-seropositive. The input for sequencing was CD4+ T cells sorted from PBMCs after approximately 20-hour stimulation, taken from a patient who received antiretroviral therapy. The chain has TRBV9 and TRBJ2-1; TRBD1 agrees at 8 bases. CDR3 in DNA: TGTGCCAGCAGCGCGCAGGGGGCTCCCTACAATGAGCAGTTCTTC. The encoded protein is CASSAQGAPYNEQFF.